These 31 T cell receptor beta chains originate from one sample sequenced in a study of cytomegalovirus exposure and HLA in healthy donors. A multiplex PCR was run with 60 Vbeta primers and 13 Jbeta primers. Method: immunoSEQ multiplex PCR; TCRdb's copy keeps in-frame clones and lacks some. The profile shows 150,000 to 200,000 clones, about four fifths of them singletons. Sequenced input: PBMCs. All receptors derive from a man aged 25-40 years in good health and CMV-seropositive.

CDR3 nucleotide sequence: TGTGCCAGTAGCCGGGGACTTCAGGGCACCGGGGAGCTGTTTTTT. It translates to CASSRGLQGTGELFF. The chain couples TRBV19 to TRBJ2-2, with D perhaps matching TRBD2 (6 bases). Germline V gene sequence: CDR1 LNHDA, CDR2 SQIVND (reference sequence). Between the trimmed V and J ends, which lost 6 bases and 4 bases, there was a span of 15 bases. The CDR3 covers 15 residues.

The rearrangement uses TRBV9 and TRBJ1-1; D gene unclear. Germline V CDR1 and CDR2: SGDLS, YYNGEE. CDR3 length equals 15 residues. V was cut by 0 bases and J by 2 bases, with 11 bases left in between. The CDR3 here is CASSVAGGGNTEAFF. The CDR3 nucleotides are TGTGCCAGCAGCGTAGCTGGCGGAGGTAACACTGAAGCTTTCTTT. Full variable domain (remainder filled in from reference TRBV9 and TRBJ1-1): DSGVTQTPKHLITATGQRVTLRCSPRSGDLSVYWYQQSLDQGLQFLIQYYNGEERAKGNILERFSAQQFPDLHSELNLSSLELGDSALYFCASSVAGGGNTEAFFGQGTRLTVV.

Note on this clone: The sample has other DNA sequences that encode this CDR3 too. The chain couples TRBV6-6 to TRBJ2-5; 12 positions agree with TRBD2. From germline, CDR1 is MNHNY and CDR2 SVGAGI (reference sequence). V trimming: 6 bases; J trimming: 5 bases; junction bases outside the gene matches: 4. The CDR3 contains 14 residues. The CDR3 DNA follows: TGTGCCAGCAGGGGGACTAGCGGGCAGGAGACCCAGTACTTC. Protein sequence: CASRGTSGQETQYF.

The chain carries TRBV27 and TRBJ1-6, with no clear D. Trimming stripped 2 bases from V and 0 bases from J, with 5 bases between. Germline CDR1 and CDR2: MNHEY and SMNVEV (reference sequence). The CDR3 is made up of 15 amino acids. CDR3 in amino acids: CASSLESSYNSPLHF. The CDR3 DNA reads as TGTGCCAGCAGTTTAGAGAGCTCCTATAATTCACCCCTCCACTTT.

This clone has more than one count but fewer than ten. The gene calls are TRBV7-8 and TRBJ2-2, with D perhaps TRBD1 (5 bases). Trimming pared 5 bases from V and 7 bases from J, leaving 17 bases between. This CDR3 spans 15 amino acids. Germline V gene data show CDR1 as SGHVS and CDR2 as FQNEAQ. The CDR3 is CASSQRGRGGGELFF. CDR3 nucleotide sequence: TGTGCCAGCAGCCAAAGGGGTAGGGGCGGCGGGGAGCTGTTTTTT.

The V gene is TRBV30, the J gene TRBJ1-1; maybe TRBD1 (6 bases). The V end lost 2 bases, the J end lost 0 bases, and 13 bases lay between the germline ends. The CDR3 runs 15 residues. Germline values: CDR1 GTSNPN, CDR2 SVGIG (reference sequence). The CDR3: CAWSPGTPMNTEAFF. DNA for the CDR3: TGTGCCTGGAGTCCCGGGACACCGATGAACACTGAAGCTTTCTTT.

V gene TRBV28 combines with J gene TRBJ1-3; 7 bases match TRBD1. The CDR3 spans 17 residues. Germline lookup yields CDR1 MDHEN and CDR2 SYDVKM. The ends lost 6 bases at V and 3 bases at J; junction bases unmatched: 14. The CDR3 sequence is CASRPTLSGGGGNTIYF. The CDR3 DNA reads TGTGCCAGCAGACCGACTCTCTCAGGGGGAGGTGGAAACACCATATATTTT.

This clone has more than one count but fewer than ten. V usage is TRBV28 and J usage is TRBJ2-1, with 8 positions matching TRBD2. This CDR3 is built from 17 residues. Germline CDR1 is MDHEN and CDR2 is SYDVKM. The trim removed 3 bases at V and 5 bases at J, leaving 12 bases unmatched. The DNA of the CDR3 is TGTGCCAGCAGTTTTCTTGGGGTGGGCGGGGGGAACAATGAGCAGTTCTTC. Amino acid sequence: CASSFLGVGGGNNEQFF.

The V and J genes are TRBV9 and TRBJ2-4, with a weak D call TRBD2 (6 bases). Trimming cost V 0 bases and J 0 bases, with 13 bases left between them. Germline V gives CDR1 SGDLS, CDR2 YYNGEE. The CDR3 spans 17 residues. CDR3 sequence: CASSVEGSGLAKNIQYF. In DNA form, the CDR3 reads TGTGCCAGCAGCGTAGAGGGTAGCGGACTAGCCAAAAACATTCAGTACTTC.

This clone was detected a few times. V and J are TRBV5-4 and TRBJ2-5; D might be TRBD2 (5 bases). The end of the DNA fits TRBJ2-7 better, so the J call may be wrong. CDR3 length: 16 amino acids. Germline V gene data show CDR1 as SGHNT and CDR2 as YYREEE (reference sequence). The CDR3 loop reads CASSLVPGKKGYEQYF. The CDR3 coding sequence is TGTGCCAGCAGCTTGGTACCGGGAAAGAAAGGCTACGAGCAGTACTTC.

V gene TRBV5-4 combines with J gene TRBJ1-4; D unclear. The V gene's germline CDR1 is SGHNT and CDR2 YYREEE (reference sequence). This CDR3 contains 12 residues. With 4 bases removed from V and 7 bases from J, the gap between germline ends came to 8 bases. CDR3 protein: CASSLFPEKLFF. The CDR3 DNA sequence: TGTGCCAGCAGCCTCTTTCCTGAAAAACTGTTTTTT.

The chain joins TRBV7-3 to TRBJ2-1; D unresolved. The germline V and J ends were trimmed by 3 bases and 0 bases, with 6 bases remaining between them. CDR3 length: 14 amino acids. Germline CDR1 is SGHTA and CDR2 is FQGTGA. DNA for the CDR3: TGTGCCAGCAGCTTTGGTAGCTCCTACAATGAGCAGTTCTTC. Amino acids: CASSFGSSYNEQFF.

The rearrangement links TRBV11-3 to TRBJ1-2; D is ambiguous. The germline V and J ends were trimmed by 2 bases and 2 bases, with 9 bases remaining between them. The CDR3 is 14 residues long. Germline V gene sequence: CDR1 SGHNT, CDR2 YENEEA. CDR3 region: CASSLSGRNYGYTF. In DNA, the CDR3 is TGTGCCAGCAGCTTAAGCGGCAGGAACTATGGCTACACCTTC.

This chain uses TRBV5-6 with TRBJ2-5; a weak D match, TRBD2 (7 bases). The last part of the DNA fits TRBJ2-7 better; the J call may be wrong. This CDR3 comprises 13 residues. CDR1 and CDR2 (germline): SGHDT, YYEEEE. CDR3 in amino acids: CASSPGGRGEQYF. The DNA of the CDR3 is TGTGCCAGCAGCCCGGGGGGCCGGGGCGAGCAGTACTTC.

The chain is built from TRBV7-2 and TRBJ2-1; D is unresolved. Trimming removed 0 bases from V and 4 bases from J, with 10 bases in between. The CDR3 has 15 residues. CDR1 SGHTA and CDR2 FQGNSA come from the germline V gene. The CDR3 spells CASSLARPLYNEQFF. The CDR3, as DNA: TGTGCCAGCAGCTTAGCGCGCCCACTGTACAATGAGCAGTTCTTC.

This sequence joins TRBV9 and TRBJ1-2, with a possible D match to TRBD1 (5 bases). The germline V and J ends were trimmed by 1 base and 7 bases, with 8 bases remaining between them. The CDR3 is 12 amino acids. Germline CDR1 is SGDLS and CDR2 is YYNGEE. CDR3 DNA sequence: TGTGCCAGCAGCGTACCGGGGGGTGGCTACACCTTC. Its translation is CASSVPGGGYTF.

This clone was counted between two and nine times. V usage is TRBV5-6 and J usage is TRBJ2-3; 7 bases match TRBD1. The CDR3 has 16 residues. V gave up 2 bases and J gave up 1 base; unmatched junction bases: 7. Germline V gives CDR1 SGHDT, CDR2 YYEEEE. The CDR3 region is CASSFYTGAGTDTQYF. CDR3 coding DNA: TGTGCCAGCAGCTTCTATACAGGGGCGGGCACAGATACGCAGTATTTT.

The CDR3 DNA reads as TGTGCCAGCAGTTTAGCGGGAGCCTCCTACGAGCAGTACTTC. This gives the protein CASSLAGASYEQYF. The chain combines TRBV28 with TRBJ2-7; 7 nucleotides match TRBD2. CDR1 MDHEN and CDR2 SYDVKM come from the germline V gene. The CDR3 covers 14 residues. The V gene end was trimmed by 2 bases and the J gene end by 0 bases; junction bases not matched to a gene: 1.

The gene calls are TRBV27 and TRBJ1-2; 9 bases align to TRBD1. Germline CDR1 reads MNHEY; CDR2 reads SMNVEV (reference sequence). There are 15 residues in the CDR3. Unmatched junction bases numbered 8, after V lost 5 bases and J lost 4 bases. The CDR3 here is CASSGTGFEFYGYTF. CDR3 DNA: TGTGCCAGCAGTGGGACAGGGTTTGAATTCTATGGCTACACCTTC.

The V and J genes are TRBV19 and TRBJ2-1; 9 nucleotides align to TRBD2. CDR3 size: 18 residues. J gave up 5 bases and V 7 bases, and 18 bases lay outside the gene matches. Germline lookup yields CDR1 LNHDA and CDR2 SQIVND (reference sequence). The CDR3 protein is CASTPQVPAGGRDNEQFF. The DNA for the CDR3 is TGTGCCAGTACCCCCCAAGTCCCAGCGGGGGGCCGGGACAATGAGCAGTTCTTC.

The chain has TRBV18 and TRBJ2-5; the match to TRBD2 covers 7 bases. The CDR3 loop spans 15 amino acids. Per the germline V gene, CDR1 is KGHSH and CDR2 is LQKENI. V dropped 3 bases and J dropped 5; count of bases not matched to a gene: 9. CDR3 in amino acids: CASSPLPTSAETQYF. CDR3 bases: TGTGCCAGCTCACCTCTCCCAACTAGCGCCGAGACCCAGTACTTC.

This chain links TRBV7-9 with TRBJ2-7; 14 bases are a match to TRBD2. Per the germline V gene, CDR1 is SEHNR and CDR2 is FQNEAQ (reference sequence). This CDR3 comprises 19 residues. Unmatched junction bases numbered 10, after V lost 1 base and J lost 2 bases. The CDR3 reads CASSLVGTSGSNFPYEQYF. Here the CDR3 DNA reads TGTGCCAGCAGCTTAGTAGGGACTAGCGGGAGTAACTTCCCCTACGAGCAGTACTTC.

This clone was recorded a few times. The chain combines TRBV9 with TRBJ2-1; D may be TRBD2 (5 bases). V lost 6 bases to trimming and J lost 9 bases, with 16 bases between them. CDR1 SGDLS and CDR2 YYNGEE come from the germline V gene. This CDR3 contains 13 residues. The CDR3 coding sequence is TGTGCCAGCACGGCCAAATTAGCGTCTGAGCAGTTCTTC. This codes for CASTAKLASEQFF.

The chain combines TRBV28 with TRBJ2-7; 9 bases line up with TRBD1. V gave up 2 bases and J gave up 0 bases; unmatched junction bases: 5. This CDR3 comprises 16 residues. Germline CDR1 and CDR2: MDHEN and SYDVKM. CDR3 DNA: TGTGCCAGCAGTTTAAGGGGGACAGGGCACTCCTACGAGCAGTACTTC. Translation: CASSLRGTGHSYEQYF.

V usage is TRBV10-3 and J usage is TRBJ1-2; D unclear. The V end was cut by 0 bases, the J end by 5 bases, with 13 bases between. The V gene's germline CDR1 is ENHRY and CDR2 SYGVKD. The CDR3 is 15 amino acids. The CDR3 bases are TGTGCCATCAGTGAGTCGATACCAGGCGCTTATGGCTACACCTTC. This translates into CAISESIPGAYGYTF.

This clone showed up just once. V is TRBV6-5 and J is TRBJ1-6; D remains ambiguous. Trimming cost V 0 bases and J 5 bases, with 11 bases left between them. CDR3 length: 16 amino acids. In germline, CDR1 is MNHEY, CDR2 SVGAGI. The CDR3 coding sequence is TGTGCCAGCAGTTACTCGCGGCGAATGAATAATTCACCCCTCCACTTT. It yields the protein CASSYSRRMNNSPLHF.

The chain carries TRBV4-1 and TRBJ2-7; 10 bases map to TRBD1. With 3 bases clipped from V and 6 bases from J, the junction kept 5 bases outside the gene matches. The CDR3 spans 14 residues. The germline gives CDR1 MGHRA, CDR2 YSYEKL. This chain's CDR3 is CASSQRTGGGEQYF. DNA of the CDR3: TGCGCCAGCAGCCAGAGGACAGGGGGGGGCGAGCAGTACTTC.

The CDR3 DNA follows: TGTGCCAGCAGTGAATTACAGGCCGCGGTAACTTTC. This sequence encodes CASSELQAAVTF. The gene calls are TRBV6-1 and TRBJ2-6; possible D gene TRBD1, 5 bases. There are 12 residues in the CDR3. V was trimmed by 2 bases and J by 19 bases, leaving 15 bases between them. Germline loops: CDR1 MNHNS, CDR2 SASEGT.

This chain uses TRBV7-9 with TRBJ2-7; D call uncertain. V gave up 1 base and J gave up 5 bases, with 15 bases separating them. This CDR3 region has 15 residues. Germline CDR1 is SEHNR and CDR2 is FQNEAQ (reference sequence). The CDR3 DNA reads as TGTGCCAGCAGCTTAGGAGCAGCGTTTCTCAACGAGCAGTACTTC. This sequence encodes CASSLGAAFLNEQYF.

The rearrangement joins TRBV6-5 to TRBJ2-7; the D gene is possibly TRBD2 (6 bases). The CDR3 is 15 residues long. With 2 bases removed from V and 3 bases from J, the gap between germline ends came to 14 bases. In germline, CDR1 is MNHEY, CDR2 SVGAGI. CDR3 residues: CASSYGSGEVYEQYF. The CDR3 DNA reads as TGTGCCAGCAGTTACGGGTCGGGAGAGGTCTACGAGCAGTACTTC.

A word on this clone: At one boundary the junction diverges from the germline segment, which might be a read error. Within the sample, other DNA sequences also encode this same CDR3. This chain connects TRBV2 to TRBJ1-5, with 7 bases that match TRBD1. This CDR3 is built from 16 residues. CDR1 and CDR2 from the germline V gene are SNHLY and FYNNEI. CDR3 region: CASSVTGAYSNQPQHF. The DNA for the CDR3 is TGTGCCAGCAGTGTCACAGGGGCATATAGCAATCAGCCCCAGCATTTC.